This T cell receptor beta chain was observed in a study of CD8 T cells in ankylosing spondylitis. Study-wide results and caveats: Within ankylosing spondylitis blood, a TCR beta motif made up of several highly homologous variants appeared to be characteristic.

MiXCR, run by TCRdb on the 5' RACE reads, gives a single entry per CDR3 protein. In the table there are under 250,000 distinct CDR3 sequences, around 8% of which are singletons. This clonotype was seen many times. Its antigen is not known. The sequence was obtained from a female donor with ankylosing spondylitis or in good health (not recorded which). The specimen sequenced was blood, either unsorted or a sorted T cell fraction (not recorded which).

CDR3 DNA: TGTGCCAGCAGTCACCGGACTAGCGGGAGGGCCGAGGATGAGCAGTTCTTC. Translating gives CASSHRTSGRAEDEQFF. This chain links TRBV6-5 with TRBJ2-1, with TRBD2 matching 15 bases. The CDR3 sequence is 17 residues long. CDR1 is MNHEY, CDR2 SVGAGI, per germline. V was pared by 5 bases and J by 8 bases, with 10 bases of the junction left unmatched.